A single sample gave rise to the 31 T cell receptor beta chains below, sequenced in a study of identical twins. From the 5' RACE reads, TCRdb called clonotypes with MiXCR, one entry per CDR3 protein. Of approximately 190,000 distinct CDR3 sequences listed, roughly 15% are singletons. A further study also used this sample, focusing on T cells expressing NK-cell markers.

Material: CD8+ T cells sorted from blood. These receptors were collected from a woman aged 18-29 years in good health.

This clonotype was found a few times. The chain employs TRBV5-1 and TRBJ1-2, with a weak D call TRBD1 (5 bases). This CDR3 has 14 amino acids. CDR1 is SGHRS, CDR2 YFSETQ, per germline. V was trimmed by 4 bases and J by 6 bases, leaving 16 bases between them. The CDR3 reads CASSPGHVSDGYTF. The CDR3 coding sequence is TGCGCCAGCAGCCCAGGACACGTGTCGGATGGCTACACCTTC.

The rearrangement joins TRBV4-3 to TRBJ2-5; TRBD2 matches 9 bases. J gave up 5 bases and V 1 base, and 5 bases lay outside the gene matches. The CDR3 consists of 15 residues. CDR1 and CDR2 (germline): LGHNA, YSLEER. CDR3 nucleotide sequence: TGCGCCAGCAGCCAAGCTAGCGGGATATGGGAGACCCAGTACTTC. As protein: CASSQASGIWETQYF.

The rearrangement joins TRBV7-6 to TRBJ2-7; D tentatively reads TRBD1 or TRBD2 (5 bases each). Germline CDR1 and CDR2: SGHVS and FNYEAQ. V was clipped by 3 bases and J by 3 bases, with 12 bases between them. This CDR3 comprises 14 residues. The CDR3 nucleotides are TGTGCCAGCAGCTTCCGGGACGCCCGCTACGAGCAGTACTTC. Its translation is CASSFRDARYEQYF.

This clonotype was counted between two and nine times. The rearrangement uses TRBV14 and TRBJ1-3; D uncertain. The CDR3 has 14 residues. The germline V and J ends were trimmed by 1 base and 0 bases, with 4 bases remaining between them. Per the germline V gene, CDR1 is SGHDN and CDR2 is FVKESK. The CDR3 bases are TGTGCCAGCAGCCAAGGACCCTCTGGAAACACCATATATTTT. Translation: CASSQGPSGNTIYF.

V usage is TRBV28 and J usage is TRBJ2-6; a weak D match, TRBD2 (6 bases). CDR1 is MDHEN, CDR2 SYDVKM, per germline. The CDR3 extends over 18 amino acids. Trimming removed 4 bases from V and 2 bases from J, with 18 bases in between. The CDR3 DNA sequence: TGTGCCAGCAGTTCCCGTATCCGGGAGCGCCCTGGGGCCAACGTCCTGACTTTC. Its translation: CASSSRIRERPGANVLTF.

This clonotype was counted many times. V is TRBV30 and J is TRBJ1-2; D not resolved. V lost 5 bases and J 5 bases, leaving 6 bases between the germline ends. Germline V gene data show CDR1 as GTSNPN and CDR2 as SVGIG (reference sequence). CDR3 length equals 10 residues. The DNA for the CDR3 is TGTGCCTGGGCGAATTATGGCTACACCTTC. Protein: CAWANYGYTF.

This clonotype has just a few counts. The J gene is TRBJ2-7, the V gene TRBV7-8; possibly TRBD1 or TRBD2 for D (6 bases each). The CDR3 contains 13 residues. Trimming shortened V by 2 bases and J by 4 bases, and 9 bases separated the two germline ends. CDR1 is SGHVS, CDR2 FQNEAQ, per germline. The CDR3 reads CASSLTGRYEQYF. The CDR3 region has the DNA TGTGCCAGCAGCTTAACAGGGAGGTACGAGCAGTACTTC.

This CDR3 is CASSLNREYEQYF. DNA for the CDR3: TGTGCCAGCAGCTTGAACAGGGAGTACGAGCAGTACTTC. The V gene is TRBV7-2, the J gene TRBJ2-7, with D possibly TRBD1 on 6 matching bases. Trimming stripped 3 bases from V and 4 bases from J, with 10 bases between. This CDR3 has 13 residues. CDR1 is SGHTA, CDR2 FQGNSA, per germline.

This clonotype occurred a few times. The V call is TRBV7-9, the J call TRBJ1-2; D uncertain. With 1 base removed from V and 3 bases from J, the gap between germline ends came to 12 bases. The CDR3 is made up of 15 amino acids. Germline values: CDR1 SEHNR, CDR2 FQNEAQ (reference sequence). The CDR3 DNA sequence: TGTGCCAGCAGCTTAGGGGTTCGGGTTTACTATGGCTACACCTTC. It translates to CASSLGVRVYYGYTF.

In this sample, this clonotype turned up a few times. This sequence joins TRBV20-1 and TRBJ2-7; D possibly uses TRBD1 or TRBD2 (5 bases each). Trimming stripped 5 bases from V and 8 bases from J, with 13 bases between. CDR3 length equals 11 residues. Per the germline V gene, CDR1 is DFQATT and CDR2 is SNEGSKA (reference sequence). The CDR3 loop reads CSAPTGLQQYF. The CDR3 DNA reads as TGCAGTGCTCCGACGGGGCTACAGCAGTACTTC.

This clonotype came up many times. The V call is TRBV20-1, the J call TRBJ2-3, with D maybe TRBD2 (6 bases). This CDR3 has 12 residues. V shed 6 bases and J shed 6 bases, with 13 bases lying between them. Germline CDR1 and CDR2: DFQATT and SNEGSKA (reference sequence). CDR3 in DNA: TGCAGTGCGACCCGACTAGACGATACGCAGTATTTT. Translated: CSATRLDDTQYF.

This clonotype was detected ten times or more. The J gene is TRBJ1-1, the V gene TRBV28, with TRBD1 identical over 9 bases. The germline V gene has CDR1 MDHEN and CDR2 SYDVKM. The J segment lost 0 bases and the V segment lost 5 bases, leaving 4 bases of the junction unmatched. This CDR3 comprises 15 residues. CDR3 DNA: TGTGCCAGCAGTGCCGGACAGGGGCTGAACACTGAAGCTTTCTTT. Amino acid sequence: CASSAGQGLNTEAFF.

The chain carries TRBV20-1 and TRBJ2-7; the match to TRBD2 covers 8 bases. Germline CDR1 DFQATT, CDR2 SNEGSKA (reference sequence). This CDR3 spans 13 amino acids. V shed 3 bases and J 6 bases; nucleotides not matched to a gene: 7. CDR3 DNA sequence: TGCAGTGCTAGTATGCTAGCGGGCCTCGAGCAGTACTTC. It encodes CSASMLAGLEQYF.

CDR3 sequence: CASSSPPGGRGYTF. The CDR3 bases are TGTGCCAGCAGCTCGCCGCCAGGGGGGAGGGGCTACACCTTC. This chain uses TRBV7-9 with TRBJ1-2, with TRBD1 matching 7 bases. The CDR3 length is 14 residues. The V gene end was trimmed by 4 bases and the J gene end by 8 bases; junction bases not matched to a gene: 10. CDR1 is SEHNR, CDR2 FQNEAQ, per germline (reference sequence).

This clonotype was found many times. The rearrangement uses TRBV7-9 and TRBJ2-1; D unresolved. The CDR3 runs 12 residues. The germline V gene encodes CDR1 SEHNR and CDR2 FQNEAQ (reference sequence). Trimming cost V 5 bases and J 6 bases, with 8 bases left between them. The chain's CDR3 is CASSPTSNEQFF. Written as DNA, the CDR3 is TGTGCCAGCAGCCCGACTTCCAATGAGCAGTTCTTC.

This clonotype was seen a handful of times. V is TRBV6-1 and J is TRBJ2-1; tentative D call: TRBD2 (7 bases). The CDR3 totals 16 residues. V lost 6 bases and J lost 0, with 15 bases in between. Germline V lookup: CDR1 MNHNS, CDR2 SASEGT. CDR3 bases: TGTGCCAGCAGGAGGGGGGGGCGAAGCTCCTACAATGAGCAGTTCTTC. This translates into CASRRGGRSSYNEQFF.

This clonotype turned up a few times. The chain carries TRBV6-5 and TRBJ2-2; TRBD1 agrees at 8 bases. Germline CDR1 MNHEY, CDR2 SVGAGI. The V segment lost 1 base and the J segment 1 base; nucleotides outside the gene matches: 5. The CDR3 totals 17 residues. Here the CDR3 reads CASSYYGTGENTGELFF. CDR3 sequence (DNA): TGTGCCAGCAGTTACTATGGGACAGGCGAGAACACCGGGGAGCTGTTTTTT.

Only a few counts were recorded for this clonotype. This chain links TRBV14 with TRBJ2-1; no reliable D call. Germline values: CDR1 SGHDN, CDR2 FVKESK. Trimming cost V 0 bases and J 3 bases, with 9 bases left between them. The CDR3 covers 15 residues. CDR3 in amino acids: CASSQDLHSYNEQFF. CDR3 DNA: TGTGCCAGCAGCCAAGATTTACACAGCTACAATGAGCAGTTCTTC.

This clonotype was seen a few times. Compared with germline, one end of the junction differs, possibly owing to a read error. This chain joins TRBV29-1 and TRBJ2-3; 8 bases align to TRBD2. Germline CDR1 is SQVTM and CDR2 is ANQGSEA. CDR3 length equals 12 residues. In DNA form, the CDR3 reads TGCAGCGTTGTTCGGCAGCGGGGGCCCGTGGGGTTT. Its protein product is CSVVRQRGPVGF.

The table lists this clonotype with a few counts. The rearrangement links TRBV5-1 to TRBJ1-2; D ambiguous. The germline V gene has CDR1 SGHRS and CDR2 YFSETQ. The CDR3 loop spans 10 amino acids. V was pared by 8 bases and J by 4 bases, with 6 bases between. In DNA, the CDR3 is TGCGCCAGGCCAGTCTATGGCTACACCTTC. It specifies CARPVYGYTF.

Here the CDR3 reads CASGLDRVYEQYF. The CDR3 nucleotides read TGTGCTAGTGGTTTGGACCGGGTTTACGAGCAGTACTTC. The V gene is TRBV12-5, the J gene TRBJ2-7; the D is unclear. The V gene's germline CDR1 is LGHNT and CDR2 FRNRAP. Trimming took off 1 base at V and 4 bases at J, with 8 bases between the two ends. The CDR3 is 13 residues long.

V gene TRBV12-3 or TRBV12-4 combines with J gene TRBJ2-3, with D perhaps assigned TRBD1 or TRBD2 (5 bases each). The CDR3 spans 15 residues. The V end lost 7 bases, the J end lost 4 bases, and 18 bases lay between the germline ends. The chain's CDR3 is CASMAPGWGPDTQYF. Here the CDR3 DNA reads TGTGCCAGCATGGCACCAGGGTGGGGACCAGATACGCAGTATTTT.

This clonotype has only a few counts. The rearrangement joins TRBV12-3 or TRBV12-4 to TRBJ2-5; either TRBD1 or TRBD2 may supply D (5 bases each). Trimming took off 7 bases at V and 7 bases at J, with 16 bases between the two ends. The CDR3 consists of 13 residues. The CDR3 here is CASTGTPDWTQYF. CDR3 DNA: TGTGCCAGCACTGGGACGCCCGATTGGACCCAGTACTTC.

This chain connects TRBV5-1 to TRBJ2-2; D might be TRBD2 (6 bases). This CDR3 spans 14 amino acids. The germline V gene has CDR1 SGHRS and CDR2 YFSETQ. With 7 bases removed from V and 1 base from J, the gap between germline ends came to 11 bases. The CDR3 loop is CASGIGGNTGELFF. For the CDR3, the DNA is TGCGCCAGCGGTATCGGGGGGAACACCGGGGAGCTGTTTTTT. Based on the CDR3 plus reference TRBV5-1 and TRBJ2-2, the full variable domain is KAGVTQTPRYLIKTRGQQVTLSCSPISGHRSVSWYQQTPGQGLQFLFEYFSETQRNKGNFPGRFSGRQFSNSRSEMNVSTLELGDSALYLCASGIGGNTGELFFGEGSRLTVL.

The CDR3 loop reads CSVEVGTGGPYEQYF. The CDR3 DNA follows: TGCAGCGTTGAAGTGGGTACAGGGGGGCCCTACGAGCAGTACTTC. The chain combines TRBV29-1 with TRBJ2-7, with 8 bases lining up with TRBD1. This CDR3 comprises 15 residues. The germline V gene has CDR1 SQVTM and CDR2 ANQGSEA. Trimming cost V 1 base and J 2 bases; bases outside gene matches: 7.

This clonotype was seen a few times. This chain joins TRBV7-9 and TRBJ2-2, with 13 bases matching TRBD2. V trimming: 5 bases; J trimming: 2 bases; junction bases outside the gene matches: 5. Germline V gene lookup returns CDR1 SEHNR and CDR2 FQNEAQ (reference sequence). CDR3 length: 17 amino acids. CDR3 sequence: CASSTRLAGGNTGELFF. The CDR3 DNA reads as TGTGCCAGCAGCACCCGACTAGCGGGAGGTAACACCGGGGAGCTGTTTTTT. Drawing the rest from reference TRBV7-9 and TRBJ2-2, the complete variable domain is DTGVSQNPRHKITKRGQNVTFRCDPISEHNRLYWYRQTLGQGPEFLTYFQNEAQLEKSRLLSDRFSAERPKGSFSTLEIQRTEQGDSAMYLCASSTRLAGGNTGELFFGEGSRLTVL.

This chain joins TRBV20-1 and TRBJ2-1; D is perhaps TRBD2 (6 bases). V was trimmed by 0 bases and J by 9 bases, leaving 21 bases between them. Looked up from germline, CDR1 is DFQATT and CDR2 is SNEGSKA (reference sequence). This CDR3 is built from 16 residues. In nucleotides, the CDR3 is TGCAGTGCTAGAGATCAAAATGCCCATTGGCGGGGTGAGCAGTTCTTC. Protein sequence: CSARDQNAHWRGEQFF.

The rearrangement uses TRBV6-1 and TRBJ2-5; D possibly corresponds to TRBD2 (6 bases). The germline gives CDR1 MNHNS, CDR2 SASEGT. This CDR3 is built from 16 residues. The germline V and J ends were trimmed by 7 bases and 2 bases, with 20 bases remaining between them. The CDR3 DNA reads TGTGCCAGCAAGGAGGGCCTCATCCCACGACAAGAGACCCAGTACTTC. It is translated as CASKEGLIPRQETQYF.

This clonotype was recorded a few times. The J gene is TRBJ1-1, the V gene TRBV6-5, with D uncertain. This CDR3 spans 15 amino acids. The V end was cut by 0 bases, the J end by 1 base, with 9 bases between. Germline-derived CDR1 and CDR2 are MNHEY and SVGAGI. Written as DNA, the CDR3 is TGTGCCAGCAGTTACTCTCGGAAATCGAACACTGAAGCTTTCTTT. Protein: CASSYSRKSNTEAFF.

The chain is built from TRBV3-1 and TRBJ1-2; no clear D gene. Trimming removed 7 bases at V and 6 bases at J, with 6 bases between. Germline values: CDR1 LGHDT, CDR2 YNNKEL (reference sequence). The CDR3 covers 10 residues. The CDR3 reads CASKGHGYTF. The CDR3 DNA is TGTGCCAGCAAAGGGCATGGCTACACCTTC.

This clonotype was detected a few times. The chain is built from TRBV25-1 and TRBJ2-2; D is unclear. Germline V gene lookup returns CDR1 MGHDK and CDR2 SYGVNS. V was clipped by 10 bases and J by 4 bases, with 10 bases between them. This CDR3 is 12 amino acids long. The CDR3 is CATRTLTGELFF. The CDR3, as DNA: TGTGCCACCCGGACCCTCACCGGGGAGCTGTTTTTT.